A few counts support the clone carrying this T cell receptor beta chain. Antigen unknown. Gene names are mouse gene names. The read ends 1 residue before the CDR3 terminus; that terminus is restored from the germline J gene. Clones were read by immunoSEQ multiplex PCR, and TCRdb kept only the in-frame ones, dropping some. The data show some 6,700 clones, with 45% to 50% seen just once and 3.8% held by the top ten. The CDR3 spans 13 residues. Trimming pared 4 bases from V and 0 bases from J, leaving 5 bases between. Germline lookup yields CDR1 SNHLY and CDR2 FYNGKV (reference sequence). This entry comes from a study of tissue T cells after allogeneic stem cell transplantation. Study-wide results and caveats: TCR repertoires tracked anatomic similarity, regardless of disease or transplant status. The study did not identify alloreactive or antigen-specific tissue TCRs, and some clones might be persisting host cells. Shared clones across patients were few; motif clustering revealed tissue-specific shared signatures. Tissue-detected TCR repertoire was only partly captured by blood and spleen T cells.

The sample's time point: mouse harvest day 7 after allogeneic transplant. Tail vein injection delivered 10^7 T-cell-depleted bone marrow cells and 10^6 splenic CD5+ T cells. This chain connects TRBV3 to TRBJ2-4; D uncertain. The source is a female BALB/c mouse given C57BL/6 T cells with graft-versus-host disease after an allogeneic hematopoietic cell transplant. The sample was gut tissue. Incomplete CDR3 DNA: TGTGCCAGCAGCTCCTCTAGTCAAAACACCTTGTAC. Amino acids: CASSSSSQNTLY. The entire CDR3 protein is CASSSSSQNTLYF.